These T cell receptor beta chains were read from a single sample in a study of Tregs in tolerant kidney transplant recipients. Measured with immunoSEQ multiplex PCR; TCRdb has only the in-frame clones, and not every one. The data show under 300,000 clones, with approximately 84% seen just once and roughly 0.67% held by the top ten. What was sequenced was CD4+ T cells from blood. The receptors were gathered from a human donor in good health. The CDR3 runs from the conserved cysteine through the conserved F or W. D genes are given only for firm matches. Only some rows state a clone size, as once, few, many or a class for expanded clones.

CASSPGTKETQYF | TGTGCCAGCTCACCAGGAACAAAAGAGACCCAGTACTTC | TRBV18 | NA | TRBJ2-5 | NA
CASSELGQGYGEQYF | TGCGCCAGCAGTGAGCTGGGACAGGGTTACGGCGAGCAGTACTTC | TRBV10-1 | TRBD1 | TRBJ2-7 | NA
CASSLRGTQNTEAFF | TGTGCCAGCAGTTTACGGGGCACCCAGAACACTGAAGCTTTCTTT | TRBV27 | NA | TRBJ1-1 | NA
CASRLEGTGYRYGYTF | TGTGCCAGTAGATTGGAAGGGACAGGGTATAGGTATGGCTACACCTTC | TRBV19 | TRBD1 | TRBJ1-2 | NA
CASRGTGPYNEQFF | TGCGCCAGCAGGGGGACAGGGCCCTACAATGAGCAGTTCTTC | TRBV10-2 | TRBD1 | TRBJ2-1 | NA
CASSSTSGGYNEQFF | TGTGCCAGCAGTTCGACTAGCGGGGGGTACAATGAGCAGTTCTTC | TRBV21-1 | NA | TRBJ2-1 | NA
CASAHMGQPQHF | TGTGCCAGCGCTCACATGGGTCAGCCCCAGCATTTT | TRBV7-8 | NA | TRBJ1-5 | NA
CAFDGGVSGSREQYF | TGTGCTTTCGACGGAGGGGTTAGCGGGAGCCGCGAGCAGTACTTC | TRBV30 | TRBD2 | TRBJ2-7 | NA
CASSGEGTANEKLFF | TGTGCCAGCAGTGGGGAGGGCACTGCTAATGAAAAACTGTTTTTT | TRBV2 | NA | TRBJ1-4 | NA
CASSLRDIDQPQHF | TGTGCCAGCAGCCTACGGGACATCGATCAGCCCCAGCATTTT | TRBV7-9 | NA | TRBJ1-5 | NA
CASSEGQGINYGYTF | TGTGCCAGCAGCGAGGGACAGGGGATAAACTATGGCTACACCTTC | TRBV5-4 | TRBD1 | TRBJ1-2 | NA
CASSYGDSNTGELFF | TGTGCCAGCAGTTACGGGGACTCTAACACCGGGGAGCTGTTTTTT | TRBV6-5 | NA | TRBJ2-2 | NA
CASSLAGLAETMTGELFF | TGTGCCAGCAGCTTGGCCGGACTAGCAGAAACAATGACCGGGGAGCTGTTTTTT | TRBV7-8 | TRBD2 | TRBJ2-2 | NA
CASSRDRPSSGNTIYF | TGTGCCAGCTCAAGGGACCGACCCAGCTCTGGAAACACCATATATTTT | TRBV5-8 | NA | TRBJ1-3 | NA
CASRRDRGAGELFF | TGTGCCAGCAGACGGGACAGGGGGGCCGGGGAGCTGTTTTTT | TRBV5-4 | TRBD1 | TRBJ2-2 | NA
CASMPGAGANVLTF | TGTGCCAGTATGCCAGGGGCTGGGGCCAACGTCCTGACTTTC | TRBV19 | NA | TRBJ2-6 | NA
CASSYSRHLNTEAFF | TGTGCCAGCAGTTACTCACGCCATTTGAACACTGAAGCTTTCTTT | TRBV6-5 | NA | TRBJ1-1 | NA
CASSPLGGDGFATNEKLFF | TGTGCCAGCTCACCACTCGGGGGAGATGGTTTTGCAACTAATGAAAAACTGTTTTTT | TRBV18 | NA | TRBJ1-4 | NA
CASSLRTSSSDTQYF | TGTGCCAGCTCTCTCAGGACCAGTTCGTCAGATACGCAGTATTTT | TRBV18 | NA | TRBJ2-3 | NA
CASSYRDIYNEQYF | TGTGCCAGCAGTTACAGGGACATCTACAACGAGCAGTACTTC | TRBV6-5 | NA | TRBJ2-7 | NA
CASRKEGYNEKLFF | TGTGCCAGCAGGAAGGAGGGGTATAATGAAAAACTGTTTTTT | TRBV2 | NA | TRBJ1-4 | few
CAARRGPGELFF | TGTGCCGCGAGACGGGGGCCTGGGGAGCTGTTTTTT | TRBV6-1 | NA | TRBJ2-2 | NA
CASTKAGGPLETQYF | TGTGCCAGCACTAAGGCGGGAGGGCCTTTAGAGACCCAGTACTTC | TRBV27 | TRBD2 | TRBJ2-5 | few
CASSRGVGGGDTQYF | TGCGCCAGCTCTCGAGGCGTAGGAGGGGGAGATACGCAGTATTTT | TRBV4-1 | NA | TRBJ2-3 | NA
CASSLQPSTDTQYF | TGTGCCAGCAGCTTACAGCCCAGCACAGATACGCAGTATTTT | TRBV7-9 | NA | TRBJ2-3 | once
CASSLGQGPPNYGYTF | TGCGCCAGCAGCTTGGGACAGGGACCCCCTAACTATGGCTACACCTTC | TRBV5-1 | TRBD1 | TRBJ1-2 | NA
CASRRGYGGPSGNTIYF | TGTGCCAGCAGGAGGGGGTACGGGGGACCCTCTGGAAACACCATATATTTT | TRBV2 | NA | TRBJ1-3 | NA
CASSDLRGQGNYGYTF | TGCGCCAGCAGCGATCTAAGGGGACAGGGGAACTATGGCTACACCTTC | TRBV5-1 | TRBD1 | TRBJ1-2 | NA
CASSVALHQAISRSEETQYF | TGTGCCAGCAGCGTAGCTTTACATCAAGCGATCAGCCGAAGCGAAGAGACCCAGTACTTC | TRBV9 | NA | TRBJ2-5 | NA
CASSQVRGQGGMANTEAFF | TGTGCCAGCAGCCAAGTCCGGGGACAGGGGGGAATGGCCAACACTGAAGCTTTCTTT | TRBV14 | TRBD1 | TRBJ1-1 | NA
CASSHGQGRNEQFF | TGTGCCAGCAGCCACGGACAGGGAAGGAATGAGCAGTTCTTC | TRBV7-2 | TRBD1 | TRBJ2-1 | NA
CASSVGRSNQPQHF | TGTGCCAGTAGTGTGGGGAGGAGCAATCAGCCCCAGCATTTT | TRBV19 | NA | TRBJ1-5 | NA
CASSPIKREQFF | TGTGCCAGCAGCCCCATCAAGCGAGAGCAGTTCTTC | TRBV11-2 | NA | TRBJ2-1 | NA
CASSRQQGSKTEAFF | TGTGCCAGCAGTCGGCAACAGGGGTCGAAGACTGAAGCTTTCTTT | TRBV6-5 | TRBD1 | TRBJ1-1 | NA
CASSHGQGDQPQHF | TGTGCCAGCTCACACGGACAGGGCGATCAGCCCCAGCATTTT | TRBV18 | TRBD1 | TRBJ1-5 | NA
CAWSLPFSEQFF | TGTGCCTGGAGTCTCCCATTTAGCGAGCAGTTCTTC | TRBV30 | NA | TRBJ2-1 | NA
CAISESYEKLFF | TGTGCCATCAGTGAGAGCTATGAAAAACTGTTTTTT | TRBV10-3 | NA | TRBJ1-4 | few
CASSYNGKMVAEAFF | TGTGCCAGCAGTTACAACGGGAAGATGGTAGCTGAAGCTTTCTTT | TRBV6-5 | NA | TRBJ1-1 | NA
CASSLPGGRTEAFF | TGTGCCAGCAGCTTACCGGGGGGACGGACTGAAGCTTTCTTT | TRBV13 | NA | TRBJ1-1 | NA
CASSGEGYNEQFF | TGTGCCAGCAGTGGGGAGGGTTACAATGAGCAGTTCTTC | TRBV2 | TRBD2 | TRBJ2-1 | once
CASSMIRQYNEQFF | TGTGCCAGTAGTATGATCAGGCAGTACAATGAGCAGTTCTTC | TRBV19 | NA | TRBJ2-1 | NA
CASSVGGAAYNEQFF | TGTGCCAGCAGCGTAGGAGGGGCTGCCTACAATGAGCAGTTCTTC | TRBV9 | NA | TRBJ2-1 | NA
CASSPRQGGDYGYTF | TGTGCCAGCTCACCAAGGCAGGGGGGTGACTATGGCTACACCTTC | TRBV18 | TRBD1 | TRBJ1-2 | NA
CASSLTGLGTDTQYF | TGTGCCAGCAGCCTAACAGGGTTGGGCACAGATACGCAGTATTTT | TRBV7-3 | NA | TRBJ2-3 | NA
CASSDGPRGVRETQYF | TGTGCCAGCAGTGACGGTCCAAGAGGTGTAAGGGAGACCCAGTACTTC | TRBV6-1 | NA | TRBJ2-5 | NA
CASSFQGRGPETQYF | TGCGCCAGCAGCTTTCAGGGCAGGGGGCCGGAGACCCAGTACTTC | TRBV5-1 | TRBD1 | TRBJ2-5 | NA
CASSVSGTLYGYTF | TGCGCCAGCAGCGTGAGCGGGACACTCTATGGCTACACCTTC | TRBV5-1 | NA | TRBJ1-2 | NA
CATSYKVYTEAFF | TGTGCCACCTCTTACAAGGTTTACACTGAAGCTTTCTTT | TRBV10-3 | NA | TRBJ1-1 | once
CASSPLGQGPTDTQYF | TGTGCCAGCTCACCCCTGGGACAGGGGCCGACAGATACGCAGTATTTT | TRBV18 | TRBD1 | TRBJ2-3 | NA
CSVGGLAGVSYNEQFF | TGCAGCGTTGGGGGGCTAGCGGGCGTCTCCTACAATGAGCAGTTCTTC | TRBV29-1 | TRBD2 | TRBJ2-1 | NA
CASSLKTGTSDFYNEQFF | TGTGCCAGCAGCTTGAAGACCGGGACTAGCGATTTCTACAATGAGCAGTTCTTC | TRBV5-4 | TRBD2 | TRBJ2-1 | NA
CASARTQGSTGELFF | TGCGCCAGCGCGAGGACCCAGGGGTCGACCGGGGAGCTGTTTTTT | TRBV10-1 | NA | TRBJ2-2 | NA